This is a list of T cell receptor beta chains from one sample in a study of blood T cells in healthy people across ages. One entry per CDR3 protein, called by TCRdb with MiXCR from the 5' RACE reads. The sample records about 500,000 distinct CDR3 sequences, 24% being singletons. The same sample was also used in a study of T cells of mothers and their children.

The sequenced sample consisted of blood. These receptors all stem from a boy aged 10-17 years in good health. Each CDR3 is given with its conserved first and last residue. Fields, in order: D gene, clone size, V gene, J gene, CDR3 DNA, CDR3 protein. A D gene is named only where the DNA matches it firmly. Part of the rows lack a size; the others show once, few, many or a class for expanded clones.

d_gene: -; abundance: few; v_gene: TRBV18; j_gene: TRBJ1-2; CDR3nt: TGTGCCAGCTCACCACCGCTCGACAGCAACTATGGCTACACCTTC; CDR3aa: CASSPPLDSNYGYTF
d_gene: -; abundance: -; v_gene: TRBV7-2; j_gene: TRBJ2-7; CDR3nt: TGTGCCAGCAGCTTCATTTGGTCTTCCTACGAGCAGTACTTC; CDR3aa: CASSFIWSSYEQYF
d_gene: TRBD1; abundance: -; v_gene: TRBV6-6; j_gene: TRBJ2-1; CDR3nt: TGTGCCAGCAGTTTGGGACAGGGAGGGAAGTTCTTC; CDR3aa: CASSLGQGGKFF
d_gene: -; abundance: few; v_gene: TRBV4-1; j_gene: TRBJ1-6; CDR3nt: TGCGCCAGCAGCCAAGATCCGACAAGCTCCTATAACTCACCCCTCCACTTT; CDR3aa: CASSQDPTSSYNSPLHF
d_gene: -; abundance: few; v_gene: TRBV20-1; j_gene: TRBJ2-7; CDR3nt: TGCAGTGCTAGAGATCAGGACACACCAGCTTACGAGCAGTACTTC; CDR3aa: CSARDQDTPAYEQYF
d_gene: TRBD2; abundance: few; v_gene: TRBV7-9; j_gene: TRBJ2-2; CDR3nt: TGTGCCAGCAGGACGGGACTAGCGGGCCTCGGGGAGCTGTTTTTT; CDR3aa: CASRTGLAGLGELFF
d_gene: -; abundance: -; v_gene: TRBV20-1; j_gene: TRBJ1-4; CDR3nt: TGCAGTGCTAAAATGAACAGGGTATTCGGTGAAAAACTGTTTTTT; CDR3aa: CSAKMNRVFGEKLFF
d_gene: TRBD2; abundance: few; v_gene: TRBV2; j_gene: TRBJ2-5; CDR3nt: TGTGCCTCGAAGACTAGCGGGGAACAAGAGACCCAGTACTTC; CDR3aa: CASKTSGEQETQYF
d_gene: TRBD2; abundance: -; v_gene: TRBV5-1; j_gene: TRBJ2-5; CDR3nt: TGCGCCAGCAGCCCCCGAGTGGCTAGCGGCTTCCAAGAGACCCAGTACTTC; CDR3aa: CASSPRVASGFQETQYF
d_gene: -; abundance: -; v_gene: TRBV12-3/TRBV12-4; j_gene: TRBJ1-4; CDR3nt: TGTGCCAGCAGTTTAGCCAGGTGGGCAACTAATGAAAAACTGTTTTTT; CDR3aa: CASSLARWATNEKLFF
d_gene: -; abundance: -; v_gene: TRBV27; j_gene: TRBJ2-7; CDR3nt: TGTGCCAGCAGCTCATTAGAGACGAGATACGAGCAGTACTTC; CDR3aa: CASSSLETRYEQYF
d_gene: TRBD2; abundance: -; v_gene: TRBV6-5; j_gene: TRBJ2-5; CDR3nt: TGTGCCAGCAGTTACCGGCTAGCGGGAGAGACCCAGTACTTC; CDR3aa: CASSYRLAGETQYF
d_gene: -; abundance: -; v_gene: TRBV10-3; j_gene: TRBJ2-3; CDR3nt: TGTGCCATCAGTGAGTCGGATACTACAGATACGCAGTATTTT; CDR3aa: CAISESDTTDTQYF
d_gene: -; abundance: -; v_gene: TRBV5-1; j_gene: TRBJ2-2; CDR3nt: TGCGCCAGCAGCCTCGCAGGCACCACCGGGGAGCTGTTTTTT; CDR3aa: CASSLAGTTGELFF
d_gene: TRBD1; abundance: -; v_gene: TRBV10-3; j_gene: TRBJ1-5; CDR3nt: TGTGCCATCAGTGGTGGACAGGGGAATCAGCCCCAGCATTTT; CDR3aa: CAISGGQGNQPQHF
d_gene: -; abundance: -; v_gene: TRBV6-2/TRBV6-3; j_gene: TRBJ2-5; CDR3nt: TGTGCCAGCAGGGCATTACGTAGGGGGGGGCTCAGTCAAGAGACCCAGTACTTC; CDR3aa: CASRALRRGGLSQETQYF
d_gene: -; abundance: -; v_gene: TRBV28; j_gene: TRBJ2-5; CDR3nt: TGTGCCAGCAGTTTACCAGATTCTGGCAAGCAGTACTTC; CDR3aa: CASSLPDSGKQYF
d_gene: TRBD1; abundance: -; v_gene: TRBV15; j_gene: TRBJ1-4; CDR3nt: TGTGCCACCAACGCGGACAGGGTGGATGAAAAACTGTTTTTT; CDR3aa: CATNADRVDEKLFF
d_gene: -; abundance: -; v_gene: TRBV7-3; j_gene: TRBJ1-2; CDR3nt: TGTGCCAGCAGCCCAGAGGGAACAGCCCCCGGTGGCTACACCTTC; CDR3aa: CASSPEGTAPGGYTF
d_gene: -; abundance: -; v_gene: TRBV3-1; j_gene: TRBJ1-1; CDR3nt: TGTGCCAGCAGCCACAGGGCAGACGGTGAAGCTTTCTTT; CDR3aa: CASSHRADGEAFF
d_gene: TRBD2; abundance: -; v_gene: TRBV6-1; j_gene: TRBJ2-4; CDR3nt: TGTGCCAGCAGTGCCGGGGGGGCAGTCAAAAACATTCAGTACTTC; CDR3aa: CASSAGGAVKNIQYF
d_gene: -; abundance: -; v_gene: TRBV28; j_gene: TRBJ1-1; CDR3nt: TGTGCCAGCAGCCCTACCTGGCAGGGGCGTCATCCGGTAGCTTTCTTT; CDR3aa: CASSPTWQGRHPVAFF
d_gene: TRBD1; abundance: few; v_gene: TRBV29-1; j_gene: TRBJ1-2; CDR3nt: TGCAGCGTTGGGACAGGGCCCAACACCTTC; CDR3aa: CSVGTGPNTF
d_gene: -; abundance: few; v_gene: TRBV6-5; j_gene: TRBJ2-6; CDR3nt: TGTGCCAGCAGTCAATCCTACTCTGGGGCCAACGTCCTGACTTTC; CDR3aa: CASSQSYSGANVLTF
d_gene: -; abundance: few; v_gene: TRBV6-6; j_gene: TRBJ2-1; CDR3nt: TGTGCCAGCAGTTACGTGGTTGCGTTCTCCTACAATGAGCAGTTCTTC; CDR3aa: CASSYVVAFSYNEQFF
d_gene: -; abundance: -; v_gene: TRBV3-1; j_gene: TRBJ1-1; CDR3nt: TGTGCCAGCAGCCAAGAAGCGCAGCGGAAGGCTTTCTTT; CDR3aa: CASSQEAQRKAFF
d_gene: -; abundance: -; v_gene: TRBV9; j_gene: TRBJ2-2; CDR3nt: TGTGCCAGCAGCGTAAACACCGGGGAGCTGTTTTTT; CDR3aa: CASSVNTGELFF
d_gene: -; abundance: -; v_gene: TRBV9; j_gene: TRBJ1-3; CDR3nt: TGTGCCAGCAGCGCGTCCGGGGGGGTACCAGGAAACACCATATATTTT; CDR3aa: CASSASGGVPGNTIYF
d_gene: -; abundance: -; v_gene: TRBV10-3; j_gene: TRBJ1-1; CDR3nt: TGTGCCATCAGTGAGTCGAAAACCTTGAACACTGAAGCTTTCTTT; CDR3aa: CAISESKTLNTEAFF
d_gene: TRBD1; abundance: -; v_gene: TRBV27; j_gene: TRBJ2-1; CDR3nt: TGTGCCAGCTCCGAGACAGGGGTCGATGAGCAGTTCTTC; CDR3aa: CASSETGVDEQFF
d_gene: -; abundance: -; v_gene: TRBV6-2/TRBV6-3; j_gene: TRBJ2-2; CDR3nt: TGTGCCAGCAGTTACATCGGACAGCAAACCGGGGAGCTGTTTTTT; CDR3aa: CASSYIGQQTGELFF
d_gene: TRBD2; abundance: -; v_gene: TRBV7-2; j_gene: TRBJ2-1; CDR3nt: TGTGCCAGCAGCTTAGGCCTTCTCGCGGGGGACTCCTACAATGAGCAGTTCTTC; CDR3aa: CASSLGLLAGDSYNEQFF
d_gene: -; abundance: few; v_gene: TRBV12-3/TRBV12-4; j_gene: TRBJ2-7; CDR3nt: TGTGCCAGCAGGCCCCCGGGCGGCTACGAGCAGTACTTC; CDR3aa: CASRPPGGYEQYF
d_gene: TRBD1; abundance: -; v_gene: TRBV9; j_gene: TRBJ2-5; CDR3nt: TGTGCCAGCAGCGTAGGGGACAGGGGGCAAGAGACCCAGTACTTC; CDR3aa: CASSVGDRGQETQYF
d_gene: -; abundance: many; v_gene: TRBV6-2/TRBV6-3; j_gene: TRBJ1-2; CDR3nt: TGTGCCAGCAGTCGACGGGTTTGGGATTATGGCTACACCTTC; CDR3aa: CASSRRVWDYGYTF
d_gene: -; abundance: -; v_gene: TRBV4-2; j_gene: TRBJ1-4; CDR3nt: TGTGCCAGCAGCCAAGTAAGCGGTGCAACTAATGAAAAACTGTTTTTT; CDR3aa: CASSQVSGATNEKLFF
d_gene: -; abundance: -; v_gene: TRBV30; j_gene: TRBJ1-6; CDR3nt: TGTGCCTGGAGTTCAGGGATGACCTATAATTCACCCCTCCACTTT; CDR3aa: CAWSSGMTYNSPLHF
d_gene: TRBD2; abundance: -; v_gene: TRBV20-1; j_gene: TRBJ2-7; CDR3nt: TGCAGTGCTAGCCTAGCGGGAGGGTACGAGCAGTACTTC; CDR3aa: CSASLAGGYEQYF
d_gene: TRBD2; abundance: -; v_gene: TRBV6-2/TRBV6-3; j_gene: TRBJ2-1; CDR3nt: TGTGCCAGCAGTTACCTCCGGGGGGGTAATGAGCAGTTCTTC; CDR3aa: CASSYLRGGNEQFF
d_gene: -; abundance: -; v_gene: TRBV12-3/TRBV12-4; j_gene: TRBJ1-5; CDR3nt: TGTGCCAGCATTAGGGACGGATTGGACAATCAGCCCCAGCATTTT; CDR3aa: CASIRDGLDNQPQHF
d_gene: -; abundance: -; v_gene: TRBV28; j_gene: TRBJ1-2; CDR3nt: TGTGCCAGCAGTTTCCGTGACAGTTCTGGGGACTATGGCTACACCTTC; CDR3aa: CASSFRDSSGDYGYTF
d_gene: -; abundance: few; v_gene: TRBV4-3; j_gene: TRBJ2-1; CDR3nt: TGCGCCAGCAGCCAGGACAGTAGCCTTTACAATGAACAGTTCTTC; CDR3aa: CASSQDSSLYNEQFF
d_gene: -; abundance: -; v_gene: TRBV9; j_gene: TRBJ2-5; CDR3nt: TGTGCCAGCAGCGTAGGAGGGGGAAGGGAAGAGACCCAGTACTTC; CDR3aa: CASSVGGGREETQYF
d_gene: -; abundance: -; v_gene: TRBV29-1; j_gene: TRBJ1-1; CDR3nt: TGCAGCGTTGAATACGTCGGACTGAACACTGAAGCTTTCTTT; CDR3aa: CSVEYVGLNTEAFF
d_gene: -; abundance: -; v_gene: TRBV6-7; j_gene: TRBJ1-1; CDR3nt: TGTGCCAGCAGTTACGCGGCGGGGACTGAAGCTTTCTTT; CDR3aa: CASSYAAGTEAFF
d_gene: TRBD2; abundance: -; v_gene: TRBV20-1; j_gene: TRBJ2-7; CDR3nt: TGCAGTGCTGAGAGCGGGAGCTACGAGCAGTACTTC; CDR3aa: CSAESGSYEQYF
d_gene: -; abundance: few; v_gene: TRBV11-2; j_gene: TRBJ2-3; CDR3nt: TGTGCCAGCAGCCACGACATGAGCACAGATACGCAGTATTTT; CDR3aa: CASSHDMSTDTQYF
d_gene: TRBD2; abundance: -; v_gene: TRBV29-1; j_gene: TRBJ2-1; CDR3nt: TGCAGCGTTGAAGATCCTGCTAGCGGGACGCCTTACAATGAGCAGTTCTTC; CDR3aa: CSVEDPASGTPYNEQFF
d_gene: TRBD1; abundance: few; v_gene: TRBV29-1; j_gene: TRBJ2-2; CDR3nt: TGCAGCGTTGGGACAGGGGTAAACACCGGGGAGCTGTTTTTT; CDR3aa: CSVGTGVNTGELFF
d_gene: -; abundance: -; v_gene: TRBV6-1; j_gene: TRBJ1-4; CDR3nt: TGTGCCAGCCGGGGCGGAGACGGAGGGAAACTGTTTTTT; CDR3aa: CASRGGDGGKLFF
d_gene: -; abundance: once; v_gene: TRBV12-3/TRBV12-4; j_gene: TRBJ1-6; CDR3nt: TGTGCCAGCAGATTCAACAGGGAGCCAAATTCACCCCTCCACTTT; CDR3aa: CASRFNREPNSPLHF
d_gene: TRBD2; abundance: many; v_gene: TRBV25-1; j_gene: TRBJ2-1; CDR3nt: TGTGCCAGCAGTGGATCGACTAGCGGGAGTGAGCAGTTCTTC; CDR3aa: CASSGSTSGSEQFF
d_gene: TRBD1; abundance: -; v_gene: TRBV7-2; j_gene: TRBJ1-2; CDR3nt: TGTGCCAGCAGCTCAACTCCACCTGACAGGGGGCATGGCTACACCTTC; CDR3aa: CASSSTPPDRGHGYTF
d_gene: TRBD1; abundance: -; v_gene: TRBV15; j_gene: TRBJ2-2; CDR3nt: TGTGCCACCACGATAGACAGGGGATCCGTCTGGGCCGGGGAGCTGTTTTTT; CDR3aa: CATTIDRGSVWAGELFF
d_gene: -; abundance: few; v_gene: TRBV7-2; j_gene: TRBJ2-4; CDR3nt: TGTGCCAGCAGCCCTGGGACGCCCAAAAACATTCAGTACTTC; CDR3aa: CASSPGTPKNIQYF
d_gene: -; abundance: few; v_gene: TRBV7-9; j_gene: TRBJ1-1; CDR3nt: TGTGCCAGCAGCCAGGGGTACGGGGAGAACACTGAAGCTTTCTTT; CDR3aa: CASSQGYGENTEAFF
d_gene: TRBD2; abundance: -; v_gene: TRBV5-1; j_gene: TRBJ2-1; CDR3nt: TGCGCCAGCGATGCTAGCGGGTCATACAATGAGCAGTTCTTC; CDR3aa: CASDASGSYNEQFF
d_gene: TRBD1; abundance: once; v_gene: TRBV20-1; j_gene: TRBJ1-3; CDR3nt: TGCAGTGCTAGAGCCTATATGGACAGGAATCGGGAAGCCTCTGGAAACACCATATATTTT; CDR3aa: CSARAYMDRNREASGNTIYF
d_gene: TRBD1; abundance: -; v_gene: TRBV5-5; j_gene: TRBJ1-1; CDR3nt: TGTGCCAGCAGCCTGTCGCCGGGACAGGGAAAGAACACTGAAGCTTTCTTT; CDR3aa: CASSLSPGQGKNTEAFF